This TCR beta chain was retrieved from a study of T cell responses to AZD1222 COVID-19 vaccine. Method: immunoSEQ multiplex PCR; TCRdb's copy keeps in-frame clones and lacks some. The table includes about 94,000 clones, around 85% detected once. Study observations and caveats: Reportedly, nearly half the spike-specific TCRs target unmutated variant regions. Among the donors, most were white British and more were female, and clonal diversity was possibly underestimated.

CDR1 is SGHTA and CDR2 is FQGNSA in the germline V gene. The CDR3 is made up of 16 amino acids. Trimming removed 3 bases at V and 1 base at J, with 14 bases between. Remarks on this clone: Its cognate antigen is unknown.

The TCR was taken from an adult who received the AZD1222 COVID-19 vaccine. The sample here was peripheral blood, taken 28 days after the second AZD1222 dose. The genes are TRBV7-2 and TRBJ2-3; possible D gene TRBD2, 6 bases. The CDR3 coding sequence is TGTGCCAGCAGCTTTAGACCGGGACTCGGCACAGATACGCAGTATTTT. It translates to CASSFRPGLGTDTQYF.